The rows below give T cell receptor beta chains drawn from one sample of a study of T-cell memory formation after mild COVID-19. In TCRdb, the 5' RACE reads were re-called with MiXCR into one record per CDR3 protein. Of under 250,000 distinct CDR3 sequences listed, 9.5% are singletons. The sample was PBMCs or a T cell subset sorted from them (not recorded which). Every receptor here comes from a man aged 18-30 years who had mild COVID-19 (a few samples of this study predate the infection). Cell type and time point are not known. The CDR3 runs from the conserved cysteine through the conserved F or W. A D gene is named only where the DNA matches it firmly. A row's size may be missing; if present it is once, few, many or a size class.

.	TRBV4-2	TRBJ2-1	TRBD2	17	CASSQDIAGDIYNEQFF	TGTGCCAGCAGCCAAGATATAGCGGGGGACATATACAATGAGCAGTTCTTC
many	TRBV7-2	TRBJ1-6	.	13	CASSLGPRSPLHF	TGTGCCAGCAGCTTAGGCCCACGGTCACCCCTCCACTTT
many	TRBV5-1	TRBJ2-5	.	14	CASSFGEYQETQYF	TGCGCCAGCAGCTTCGGAGAGTACCAAGAGACCCAGTACTTC
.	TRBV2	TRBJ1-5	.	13	CASSVSTHQPQHF	TGTGCCAGCAGTGTGTCCACCCATCAGCCCCAGCATTTT
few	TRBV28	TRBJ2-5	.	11	CASSAGSTQYF	TGTGCCAGCAGTGCTGGGTCAACCCAGTACTTC
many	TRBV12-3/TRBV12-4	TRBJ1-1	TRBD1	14	CASTTQGRSTEAFF	TGTGCCAGCACCACACAGGGGAGGAGCACTGAAGCTTTCTTT
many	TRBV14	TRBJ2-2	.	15	CASSQELGNTGELFF	TGTGCCAGCAGCCAAGAATTGGGGAACACCGGGGAGCTGTTTTTT
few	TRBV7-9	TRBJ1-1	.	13	CASSFDLNTEAFF	TGTGCCAGCAGCTTCGACTTGAACACTGAAGCTTTCTTT
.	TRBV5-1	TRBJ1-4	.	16	CASSLLLSQGSEKLFF	TGCGCCAGCAGCTTGCTCCTGTCTCAGGGGAGTGAAAAACTGTTTTTT
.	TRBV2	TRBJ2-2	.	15	CASSHILQVPGELFF	TGTGCCAGCAGTCATATCTTACAGGTACCCGGGGAGCTGTTTTTT
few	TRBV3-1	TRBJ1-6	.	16	CASSQDSGRHNSPLHF	TGTGCCAGCAGCCAAGATTCAGGGCGTCATAATTCACCCCTCCACTTT
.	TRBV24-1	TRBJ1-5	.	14	CATSDWGVFQPQHF	TGTGCCACCAGTGATTGGGGGGTTTTTCAGCCCCAGCATTTT
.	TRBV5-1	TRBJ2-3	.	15	CASSLVGGETDTQYF	TGCGCCAGCAGCTTGGTCGGGGGAGAGACAGATACGCAGTATTTT
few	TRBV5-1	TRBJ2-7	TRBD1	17	CASSLRGRESVSYEQYF	TGCGCCAGCAGCCTCAGGGGGCGCGAGTCGGTCTCCTACGAGCAGTACTTC
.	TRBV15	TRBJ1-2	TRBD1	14	CATSRTTGDYGYTF	TGTGCCACCAGCAGGACGACAGGGGACTATGGCTACACCTTC
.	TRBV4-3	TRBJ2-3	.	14	CASSQHQGTDTQYF	TGCGCCAGCAGCCAACACCAGGGCACAGATACGCAGTATTTT
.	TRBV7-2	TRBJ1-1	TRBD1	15	CASSSLSGTGERAFF	TGTGCCAGCAGCTCTCTCTCTGGGACAGGGGAAAGAGCTTTCTTT
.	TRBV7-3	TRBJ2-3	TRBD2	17	CASSLSSRGGGTDTQYF	TGTGCCAGCAGCTTAAGTTCCCGTGGCGGGGGTACAGATACGCAGTATTTT
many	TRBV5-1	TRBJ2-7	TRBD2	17	CASSFPLAGGLGYEQYF	TGCGCCAGCAGCTTCCCCCTTGCGGGGGGGCTGGGATACGAGCAGTACTTC
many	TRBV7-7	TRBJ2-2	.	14	CASSLSPEGGELFF	TGTGCTAGCAGCTTAAGCCCCGAAGGCGGGGAGCTGTTTTTT
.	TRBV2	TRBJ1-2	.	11	CASSDVGRATF	TGTGCCAGCAGTGACGTGGGCAGGGCTACCTTC
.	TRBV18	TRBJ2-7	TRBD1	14	CASSLDRDSYEQYF	TGTGCCAGCTCCCTGGACAGGGATTCCTACGAGCAGTACTTC
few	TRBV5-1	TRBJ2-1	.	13	CASCSQGDNEQFF	TGCGCCAGCTGCTCCCAAGGGGACAATGAGCAGTTCTTC
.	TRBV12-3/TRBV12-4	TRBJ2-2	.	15	CASSLGAGWTGELFF	TGTGCCAGCAGTTTAGGGGCAGGGTGGACCGGGGAGCTGTTTTTT
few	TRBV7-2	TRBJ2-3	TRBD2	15	CASSSSGDRTDTQYF	TGTGCCAGCAGCTCTAGCGGGGATCGCACAGATACGCAGTATTTT
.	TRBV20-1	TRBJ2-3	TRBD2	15	CSAQKLAGDTDTQYF	TGCAGTGCTCAGAAACTGGCGGGGGACACAGATACGCAGTATTTT
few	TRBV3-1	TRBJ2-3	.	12	CASSQDRYTQYF	TGTGCCAGCAGCCAAGATCGTTATACGCAGTATTTT
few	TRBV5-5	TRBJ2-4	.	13	CASSGQGGNIQYF	TGTGCCAGCAGCGGACAGGGAGGGAACATTCAGTACTTC
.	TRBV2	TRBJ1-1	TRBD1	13	CASGLTGRTEAFF	TGTGCCAGCGGGTTGACAGGGCGGACTGAAGCTTTCTTT
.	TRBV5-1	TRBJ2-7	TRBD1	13	CASSLGGQPGQYF	TGCGCCAGCAGCTTGGGGGGACAGCCGGGGCAGTACTTC
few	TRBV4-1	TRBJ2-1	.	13	CASSQDQGIEQFF	TGCGCCAGCAGCCAAGATCAGGGGATTGAGCAGTTCTTC
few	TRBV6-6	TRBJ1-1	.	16	CASSYDAEVGNTEAFF	TGTGCCAGCAGTTACGACGCCGAGGTCGGGAACACTGAAGCTTTCTTT